The T cell receptor beta chain described here comes from a study of molecular identifiers for immune sequencing clone quantification. The authors built bulk TCR libraries by previously described methods with listed TCR primers. TCRdb re-called the PCR reads with MiXCR, one entry per CDR3 protein. The sample lists 550,000 to 750,000 distinct CDR3 sequences, 20% occurring once. Sorted inputs of roughly 17,000 to 1,000,000 cells, with 10%, 30% or 50% RNA, yielded naive CD8 libraries. CDR1 and CDR2 from the germline V gene are LNHDA and SQIVND (reference sequence). V dropped 3 bases and J dropped 8 bases, with 10 bases sitting between them. CDR3 length equals 13 residues. The sample holds many counts of this clonotype.

The specimen sequenced was naive CD8+ T cells from blood, with Jurkat cell RNA spiked in. Subset described: FACS-sorted CD8+CD4-CCR7+CD45RA+ naive T cells. The receptor's source is a human donor in good health. Some libraries in this study had Jurkat cell RNA spiked in. This chain links TRBV19 with TRBJ1-4, with D possibly TRBD1 on 5 matching bases. The CDR3: CASSIDRGEKLFF. The CDR3 nucleotides read TGTGCCAGTAGTATCGACAGAGGGGAAAAACTGTTTTTT.